Described below is a single T cell receptor beta chain sequence and its context. Its antigen target is currently unknown. No much larger clonotype is one base removed from it; base qualities were not supplied. The germline V and J ends show losses of 5 bases and 5 bases respectively, and no gene match explains 12 bases of the junction. CDR1 and CDR2 were assigned from the germline V gene (reference sequence) as SEHNR and FQNEAQ. Including cysteine and phenylalanine, the CDR3 has 16 amino acids. The entry retains the CDR3 DNA only, 48 bases that are in frame from base 1. The data are from a study of CD8+ T cells in alopecia areata (dated by TCRdb to 2016 to 2019). Background for the entire study: Treated patients were enrolled in an open-label pilot trial of oral tofacitinib, 5 to 10 mg twice daily, for moderate-to-severe alopecia areata. Scalp clonality was compared among normal scalp (n=4), patchy alopecia areata scalp (n=8), and alopecia totalis/universalis scalp (n=8). Amplification of TCRbeta CDR3 regions was done by immunoSEQ multiplex PCR using 35 Vbeta forward primers and 13 Jbeta reverse primers. The study used high-throughput TCRbeta sequencing to examine T cell clonal expansion in alopecia areata, in both the C3H/HeJ mouse model and human patients. Patients stayed on tofacitinib for 6 to 18 months and then had 6 months of follow-up off drug so that delayed response and recurrence could be assessed. Biopsies were taken from tofacitinib-treated patients at baseline and again at 4 and 24 weeks into treatment, and several of those patients also had a later scalp biopsy. The RNA source kit depended on sample type: the PAXgene miRNA kit for fixed scalp, the miRNeasy kit for PBMCs, and the RNeasy kit for mouse skin. In humans, TCRbeta sequencing was performed on scalp tissue and on sorted CD4+ and CD8+ peripheral blood T cells from healthy controls and from patients with patchy or totalis/universalis alopecia areata.

Overall results and qualifications from the work: Unlike mouse skin, which is dominated by gammadelta T cells, normal human skin has resident alphabeta T cells that are also sequenced, and this complicates analysis of the scalp TCR repertoire. Shared TCR sequences between patients were less evident than in mice, which may be partly attributable to HLA diversity in the patient population. Lesional scalp, especially in alopecia totalis/universalis, showed higher clonality and more expanded CD8+ clones than normal scalp, suggesting antigenic drive.

Preparation of the library involved the immunoSEQ multiplex PCR assay. To provide template for TCR sequencing, every sample had RNA extracted and reverse transcribed into cDNA. First-strand cDNA was synthesized using SuperScript III with a 2:1 mix of oligo-dT and random hexamers. A synthetic immune receptor repertoire was used to assess amplification bias, and residual bias was removed computationally. On the study's bioinformatics: Raw reads were preprocessed to remove errors, and CDR3 was defined according to IMGT conventions as the region from the conserved cysteine to phenylalanine. Clonality was computed by normalizing Shannon entropy by log2 of the number of productive unique TCRs and subtracting the result from 1. CD4 or CD8 identity of scalp clones was inferred by cross-referencing scalp TCRbeta sequences with sorted blood CD4 and CD8 repertoires. TCRdb mirrors the immuneACCESS table, restricted to in-frame sequences. Some clones are absent from its copies; in checked studies, under half trace to an unresolved V gene, and the reason for the others is unknown. V, J and clone size were drawn from that table, and D and trimming were deduced from the DNA. The sample yields over 14,000 clones; 45% to 60% were counted once. The ten largest clones add up to roughly 11% of the sample.

This specimen's time point label, per the study, means: baseline before oral tofacitinib. From alopecia areata patients, peripheral blood was collected along with lesional scalp punch biopsies. Human scalp biopsies went straight into PAXgene tissue containers for immediate fixation. The source of this sequence is a human donor with alopecia areata. This sample comprised skin, obtained at week 0. The chain is assembled from TRBV7-9 and TRBJ2-1, and TRBD2 matches 7 of the central bases. DNA sequence: TGTGCCAGCAGCCGGCAGGGACTAAGGGCAGACAATGAGCAGTTCTTC. Translated, this gives CASSRQGLRADNEQFF.